This T cell receptor (beta chain) is from a study of T cells in narcolepsy. Study-wide results and caveats: Healthy controls reportedly lacked the autoreactive clonotypes serially found in patients' blood. Autoreactive clone sequences were missing from some blood memory CD4+ repertoires. Comparing one patient's CSF and blood CD4+ clonotypes highlighted HCRT- and TRIB2-specific autoreactive clonotypes.

About this clone: No antigen is known for it.

Repertoires were generated with immunoSEQ multiplex PCR, while TCRdb's copy carries only in-frame clones and drops some. Among tens of thousands of clones listed, 80% to 85% were seen once. This clonotype was obtained from a human donor with narcolepsy. The specimen sequenced was CD45RA- memory CD4+ T cells from PBMCs.

The CDR3 bases are TGTGCCAGATTTCTGAGGGGCGAGAACACTGAAGCTTTCTTT. Amino acid sequence: CARFLRGENTEAFF. V and J are TRBV2 and TRBJ1-1; tentatively, D is TRBD1 (5 bases). Trimming pared 9 bases from V and 1 base from J, leaving 15 bases between. There are 14 residues in the CDR3. Germline loops: CDR1 SNHLY, CDR2 FYNNEI.